These T cell receptor beta chains were read from a single sample in a study of T-cell memory formation after mild COVID-19. MiXCR was run by TCRdb on the 5' RACE reads, yielding one entry per CDR3 protein. Among about 200,000 distinct CDR3 sequences, more than 8% were seen once, and the ten largest hold around 3.3%. The sample taken for sequencing was PBMCs or a T cell subset sorted from them (not recorded which). These TCRs come from a man younger than 35 who had mild COVID-19 (a few samples of this study predate the infection). Cell type and time point are not known. Each CDR3 is given with its conserved first and last residue. D genes are given only for firm matches.

CDR3 protein,V gene,J gene,D gene
CASSPTGGNTEAFF,TRBV18,TRBJ1-1,TRBD1
CASSPRAAGTTSNSPLHF,TRBV18,TRBJ1-6,-
CASSQEGVRGYTF,TRBV3-1,TRBJ1-2,-
CASSQDPLAGAPNEQFF,TRBV4-1,TRBJ2-1,TRBD2
CASRNGQNTEAFF,TRBV6-5,TRBJ1-1,-
CASSSTPALSYEQYF,TRBV6-5,TRBJ2-7,-
CASAQGRNTEAFF,TRBV5-1,TRBJ1-1,-
CSAATPGTSGGAEHYF,TRBV20-1,TRBJ2-7,TRBD2
CASMGWETQYF,TRBV2,TRBJ2-5,-
CSAPSSRGGETQYF,TRBV20-1,TRBJ2-5,-
CASSDRVSEKLFF,TRBV2,TRBJ1-4,-
CASSLGHPGQPQHF,TRBV12-3/TRBV12-4,TRBJ1-5,-
CASSRGQGAYTEAFF,TRBV12-3/TRBV12-4,TRBJ1-1,TRBD1
CASSSPGGSYEQYF,TRBV5-1,TRBJ2-7,-
CSASGLAATDTQYF,TRBV20-1,TRBJ2-3,TRBD2
CASSLFGQKHSGANVLTF,TRBV7-9,TRBJ2-6,-
CASSWDRADTQYF,TRBV5-5,TRBJ2-3,TRBD1
CASSYGRLSLGNGYTF,TRBV6-5,TRBJ1-2,-
CSAAGGGYEQYF,TRBV20-1,TRBJ2-7,-
CASSARKLEQYF,TRBV7-2,TRBJ2-7,-
CASSFYGGKEETQYF,TRBV7-2,TRBJ2-5,TRBD2
CAIKPNTGELFF,TRBV10-3,TRBJ2-2,-
CASSLAPGGTGELFF,TRBV12-3/TRBV12-4,TRBJ2-2,TRBD2
CASRRGQLNNEQFF,TRBV7-2,TRBJ2-1,-
CASSNTPGAGELFF,TRBV6-5,TRBJ2-2,-
CASSSLPDRGTAPLHF,TRBV5-6,TRBJ1-6,TRBD1
CSASPGTDTQYF,TRBV20-1,TRBJ2-3,-
CSARDLEPKGETQYF,TRBV20-1,TRBJ2-5,-
CASSDLGTGISYEQYF,TRBV2,TRBJ2-7,TRBD1
CASSLGAGLTDTQYF,TRBV5-1,TRBJ2-3,TRBD2
CASSFTGSDTQYF,TRBV7-2,TRBJ2-3,-
CSVGRVDSEQYF,TRBV29-1,TRBJ2-7,-
CASSPAGSANQPQHF,TRBV18,TRBJ1-5,-
CASSVGQPETQYF,TRBV5-1,TRBJ2-5,-
CAWSVQGANVLTF,TRBV30,TRBJ2-6,-
CASSLYSRGNEQFF,TRBV7-3,TRBJ2-1,-
CASSPKLTGGDQPQHF,TRBV4-1,TRBJ1-5,TRBD1
CASSTRDRVPNTQYF,TRBV11-2,TRBJ2-3,TRBD1
CASSLGVFGTPQFF,TRBV7-9,TRBJ2-1,-
CATLKRGPITGELFF,TRBV12-3/TRBV12-4,TRBJ2-2,TRBD2
CASSSVTGMNTEAFF,TRBV4-1,TRBJ1-1,TRBD1
CASQAGGPQETQYF,TRBV6-2/TRBV6-3,TRBJ2-5,TRBD2
CASRKIGGPEQFF,TRBV11-2,TRBJ2-1,-